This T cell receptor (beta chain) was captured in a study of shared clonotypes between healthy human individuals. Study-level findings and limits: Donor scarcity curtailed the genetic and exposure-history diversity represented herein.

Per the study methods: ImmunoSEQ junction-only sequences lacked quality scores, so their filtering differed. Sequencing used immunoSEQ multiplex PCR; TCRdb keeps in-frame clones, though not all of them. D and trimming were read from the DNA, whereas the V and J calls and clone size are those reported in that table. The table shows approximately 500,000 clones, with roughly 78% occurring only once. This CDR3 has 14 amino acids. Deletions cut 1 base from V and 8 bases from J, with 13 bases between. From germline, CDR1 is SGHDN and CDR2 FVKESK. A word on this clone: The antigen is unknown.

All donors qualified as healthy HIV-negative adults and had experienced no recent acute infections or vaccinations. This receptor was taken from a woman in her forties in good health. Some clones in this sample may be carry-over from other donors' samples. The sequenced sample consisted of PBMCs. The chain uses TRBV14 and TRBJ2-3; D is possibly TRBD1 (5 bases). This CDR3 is CASSQVGAPLTQYF. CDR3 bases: TGTGCCAGCAGCCAAGTAGGGGCTCCGCTTACGCAGTATTTT. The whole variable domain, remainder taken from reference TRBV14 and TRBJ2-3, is EAGVTQFPSHSVIEKGQTVTLRCDPISGHDNLYWYRRVMGKEIKFLLHFVKESKQDESGMPNNRFLAERTGGTYSTLKVQPAELEDSGVYFCASSQVGAPLTQYFGPGTRLTVL.